This note documents a single T cell receptor beta chain sequence. This clone's antigen is unknown. One base away there is no much larger clone; base qualities are not given. Libraries were prepared through PCR. Sequencing took place on a NextSeq 500. Bulk TCR libraries were generated as previously described, with the TCR primers listed in Table S5 used. The Qiagen AllPrep DNA/RNA kit was used to purify total RNA. Before analysis, reads from multiple sequencing runs of one library were combined. The source study handled its data this way. Reads were retained only if the reads had an exact TCR constant sequence, and the retained reads were trimmed to 150 nt and grouped according to their 12-nt molecular barcodes. Reads in each barcode group were sub-clustered using a 15% Levenshtein threshold, and a quality-weighted consensus sequence was built for each RNA molecule. Non-functional sequences were filtered out, along with any lower-count sequence sitting one edit away from another sequence. Based on a fit of two negative binomial distributions, barcode sub-clusters having less than 20% of the maximum read count were discarded. TCRdb reworked the public reads: Q25 trimming with fastp, MiXCR clone assembly, productive beta chains retained. Merged by CDR3 protein, the rows form single entries marked with the most common genes and DNA. The V and J calls here are based on TCRdb, not the publication. The sample records some 100,000 distinct CDR3 sequences, about 35% of which are singletons. In total, the top ten clones hold under 5.5% of the sample.

This sample is drawn from a study of molecular identifiers for immune sequencing clone quantification (dated by TCRdb to between 2018 and 2020). In terms of the full investigation: In a replicate experiment, RNA from about 20,000 or 100,000 naive CD8 T cells was split into five aliquots, four of which were sequenced. CD8 T cells were used in a methods study to benchmark molecular-identifier clustering-based TCR repertoire sequencing (MIDCIRS) and TCR RNA copy counting.

Broad study findings and their caveats: Modeling estimated around 3.2 recovered TCR RNA copies per cell, compared with around 9.7 by digital PCR, which implies approximately 30% capture efficiency. Naive libraries contained spiked-in Jurkat TCR RNA (around eleven copies' worth), which is not part of the donor repertoire. Identical TCR molecules sharing a barcode could cause highly expanded clone sizes to be underestimated. When barcode sub-clustering was left out, chimeric consensus sequences inflated TCR diversity, with chimeras reaching as high as 47%. Spiked-in Jurkat TCR RNA equivalent to a single cell was reported to be detectable even among one million naive CD8 T cells. In CMV-specific effector cells, over 98% of molecules were held by clones above 20 RNA copies, whereas under 1% of molecules were held by such clones in naive cells.

Libraries of naive CD8 T cells were generated from around 20,000 to 1,000,000 sorted cells, with 10%, 30% or 50% of the purified RNA used. Naive CD8 T cells, defined as CD8+CD4-CCR7+CD45RA+, were FACS-sorted into RLT Plus buffer on a BD FACSAria II. Around 10 TCR copies' worth of Jurkat RNA were spiked into 20,000-1,000,000 naive CD8 T cell samples to test detection sensitivity. Enrichment of CD8 T cells was done with RosetteSep CD8+ T Cell Enrichment Cocktail plus Ficoll-Paque, and ACK red cell lysis came afterward. V drops 0 bases and J drops 0 bases, leaving 6 bases in between. The germline V gene (reference sequence) provides CDR1 SGHNT and CDR2 YYREEE. Reading from cysteine to phenylalanine, the CDR3 counts 14 amino acids. Only the CDR3 DNA is retained, 42 bases long and in frame from the first base.

The material sequenced was naive CD8+ T cells from blood, with Jurkat cell RNA spiked in. This sample's cell subset or site label indicates: FACS-sorted CD8+CD4-CCR7+CD45RA+ naive T cells. Recombination joined TRBV5-4 with TRBJ2-5, with no reliable assignment of the D segment. The clonotype was recovered from a human donor in good health. Some libraries in this study had Jurkat cell RNA spiked in. Here the CDR3 is given as CASSLGVDQETQYF. The nucleotide sequence reads as follows: TGTGCCAGCAGCTTGGGGGTGGACCAAGAGACCCAGTACTTC.